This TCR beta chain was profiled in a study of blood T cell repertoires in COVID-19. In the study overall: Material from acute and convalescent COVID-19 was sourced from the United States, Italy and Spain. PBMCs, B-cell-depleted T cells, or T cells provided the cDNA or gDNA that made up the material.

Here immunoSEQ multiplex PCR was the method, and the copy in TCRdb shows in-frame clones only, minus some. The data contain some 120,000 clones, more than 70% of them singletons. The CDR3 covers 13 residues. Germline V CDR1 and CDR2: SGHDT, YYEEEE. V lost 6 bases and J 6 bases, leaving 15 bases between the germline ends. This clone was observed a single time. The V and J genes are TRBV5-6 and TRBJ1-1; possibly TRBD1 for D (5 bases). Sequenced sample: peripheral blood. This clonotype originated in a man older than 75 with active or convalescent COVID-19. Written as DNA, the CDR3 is TGTGCCAGCACCAAAACGGGGGGGGCTGAAGCTTTCTTT. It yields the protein CASTKTGGAEAFF. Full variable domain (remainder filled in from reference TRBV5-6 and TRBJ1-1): DAGVTQSPTHLIKTRGQQVTLRCSPKSGHDTVSWYQQALGQGPQFIFQYYEEEERQRGNFPDRFSGHQFPNYSSELNVNALLLGDSALYLCASTKTGGAEAFFGQGTRLTVV.